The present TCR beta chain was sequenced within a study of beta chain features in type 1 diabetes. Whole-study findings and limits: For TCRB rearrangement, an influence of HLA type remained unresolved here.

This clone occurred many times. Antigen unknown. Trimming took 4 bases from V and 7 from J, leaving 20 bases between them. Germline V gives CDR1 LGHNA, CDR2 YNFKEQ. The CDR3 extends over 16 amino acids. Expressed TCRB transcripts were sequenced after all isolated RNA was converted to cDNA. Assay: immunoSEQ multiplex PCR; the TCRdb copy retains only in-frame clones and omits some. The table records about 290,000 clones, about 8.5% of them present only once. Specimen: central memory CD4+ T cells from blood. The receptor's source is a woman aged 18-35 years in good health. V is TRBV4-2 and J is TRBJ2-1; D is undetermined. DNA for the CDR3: TGTGCCAGCAGCCTAAAGTCCGGTGTCCCTTGGAATGAGCAGTTCTTC. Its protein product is CASSLKSGVPWNEQFF.